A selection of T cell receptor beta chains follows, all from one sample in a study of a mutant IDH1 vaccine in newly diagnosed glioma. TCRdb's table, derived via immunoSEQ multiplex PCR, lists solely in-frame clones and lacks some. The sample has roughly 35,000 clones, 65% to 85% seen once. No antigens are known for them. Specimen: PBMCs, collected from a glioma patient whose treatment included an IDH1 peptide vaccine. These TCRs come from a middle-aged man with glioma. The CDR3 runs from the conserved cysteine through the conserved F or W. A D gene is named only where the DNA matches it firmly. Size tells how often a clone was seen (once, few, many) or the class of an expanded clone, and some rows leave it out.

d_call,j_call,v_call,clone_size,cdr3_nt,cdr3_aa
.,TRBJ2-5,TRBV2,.,TGTGCCAGCTTCACCTCGGGACATACCGAGACCCAGTACTTC,CASFTSGHTETQYF
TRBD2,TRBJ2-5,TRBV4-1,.,TGCGCCAGCAGCCAAGAGGGGCTAGCGGCCAGCCAGACCCAGTACTTC,CASSQEGLAASQTQYF
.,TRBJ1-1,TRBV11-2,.,TGTGCCAGCAGCTTGTCAGGGGTTCAAATGAAGGCTTTCTTT,CASSLSGVQMKAFF
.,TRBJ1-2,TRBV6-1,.,TGTGCCAGCAGTGAAGCGCGGAAGGGACCTAACTATGGCTACACCTTC,CASSEARKGPNYGYTF
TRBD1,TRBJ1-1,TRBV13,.,TGTGCCAGCAGCTTATCACAGGGGTTTTGGCAGCCGATGAACACTGAAGCTTTCTTT,CASSLSQGFWQPMNTEAFF
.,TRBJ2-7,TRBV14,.,TGTGCCAGCAGTTTCAGGGGGGCGTGGGGCTACGAGCAGTACTTC,CASSFRGAWGYEQYF
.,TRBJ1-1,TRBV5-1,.,TGCGCCAGCAGCTTGGGACTGAACACTGAAGCTTTCTTT,CASSLGLNTEAFF
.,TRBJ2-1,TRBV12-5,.,TGTGCTAGTGGGGCTAGTAGGGAGAATGAGCAGTTCTTC,CASGASRENEQFF
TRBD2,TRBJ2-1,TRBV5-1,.,TGCGCCAGCACTTTGACCCCGGGGACTAGCGGGAGCAATGAGCAGTTCTTC,CASTLTPGTSGSNEQFF
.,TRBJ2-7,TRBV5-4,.,TGTGCCAGCAGCTTGGGGGGAAAGCCCTACGAGCAGTACTTC,CASSLGGKPYEQYF
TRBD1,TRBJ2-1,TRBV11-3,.,TGTGCCAGCAGCTTATTGGGACAGGGAGGAAATGAGCAGTTCTTC,CASSLLGQGGNEQFF
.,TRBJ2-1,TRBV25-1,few,TGTGCCAGCAGTGAAACGTTAGGCGCCCGGGGCTACAATGAGCAGTTCTTC,CASSETLGARGYNEQFF
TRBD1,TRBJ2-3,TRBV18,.,TGTGCCAGCTCACCGGGACAGGGAAACACAGATACGCAGTATTTT,CASSPGQGNTDTQYF
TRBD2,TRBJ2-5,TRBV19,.,TGTGCCAGTAGTATGCTAGCGGAAGAGACCCAGTACTTC,CASSMLAEETQYF
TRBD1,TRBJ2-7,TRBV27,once,TGTGCCAGCAGGTCCGGGACAGGGGTTATCTACGAGCAGTACTTC,CASRSGTGVIYEQYF
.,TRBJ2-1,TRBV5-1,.,TGCGCCAGCAGCGGGGGGACAGCCTACAATGAGCAGTTCTTC,CASSGGTAYNEQFF
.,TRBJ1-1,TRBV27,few,TGTGCCAGCAGTTCCGGGTCGTCTCCTGAAGCTTTCTTT,CASSSGSSPEAFF
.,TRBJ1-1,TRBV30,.,TGTGCCTGGAGCACAGGCCTTGGGGACACTGAAGCTTTCTTT,CAWSTGLGDTEAFF
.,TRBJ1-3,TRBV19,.,TGTGCCAGTAGAGGGGCCGCGAGCTCTGGAAACACCATATATTTT,CASRGAASSGNTIYF
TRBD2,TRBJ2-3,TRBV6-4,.,TGTGCCAGCAGTGAATTAGCGGGAGCGAGCACAGATACGCAGTATTTT,CASSELAGASTDTQYF
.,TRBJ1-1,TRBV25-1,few,TGTGCCAGCGGGGGCGAGGTCATGAACACTGAAGCTTTCTTT,CASGGEVMNTEAFF
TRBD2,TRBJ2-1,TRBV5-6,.,TGTGCCAGCAGAGGGCGGATTGGGACTAGCGGGAGTTATTATGAGCAGTTCTTC,CASRGRIGTSGSYYEQFF
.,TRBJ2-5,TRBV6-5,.,TGTGCCAGCAGAAAGACAGTTGCTGGGACCCAGTACTTC,CASRKTVAGTQYF
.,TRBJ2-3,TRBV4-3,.,TGCGCCAGCAGCCAAGATTACAAAATTCGTCCCACAGATACGCAGTATTTT,CASSQDYKIRPTDTQYF
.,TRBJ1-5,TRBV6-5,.,TGTGCCAGCAGGCCCCCGGGGTCGAGCAATCAGCCCCAGCATTTT,CASRPPGSSNQPQHF
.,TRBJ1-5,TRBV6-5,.,TGTGCCAGCAGTCGACAGGCGAATCAGCCCCAGCATTTT,CASSRQANQPQHF
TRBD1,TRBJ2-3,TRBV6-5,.,TGTGCCAGCAGTTACTATAAGGGGGACAGGGGGACGCAGTATTTT,CASSYYKGDRGTQYF
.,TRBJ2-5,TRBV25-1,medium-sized,TGTGCCAGCAGTGATGGAACCCAGTACTTC,CASSDGTQYF
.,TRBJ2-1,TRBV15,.,TGTGCCACCTCTATAAGGAGGGGGTCCTACAATGAGCAGTTCTTC,CATSIRRGSYNEQFF
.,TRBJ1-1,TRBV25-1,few,TGTGCCAGCAGGGAGGGGTTGAACACTGAAGCTTTCTTT,CASREGLNTEAFF
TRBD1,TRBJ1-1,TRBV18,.,TGTGCCAGCTCACCTCCGGGCAGGGGGGAAGCTTTCTTT,CASSPPGRGEAFF
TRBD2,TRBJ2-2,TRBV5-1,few,TGCGCCAGCGGGGGTGGGACTAGCGGTCCCGGGGAGCTGTTTTTT,CASGGGTSGPGELFF
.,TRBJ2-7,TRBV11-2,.,TGTGCCAGCAGCATCCCAGGGCCCGAGCAGTACTTC,CASSIPGPEQYF
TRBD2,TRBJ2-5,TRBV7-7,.,TGTGCCAGCAGCAGCTTGGGAGGGAAAGAGACCCAGTACTTC,CASSSLGGKETQYF
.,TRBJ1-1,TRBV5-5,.,TGTGCCAGCAGCTTACAGGTACGGAACACTGAAGCTTTCTTT,CASSLQVRNTEAFF
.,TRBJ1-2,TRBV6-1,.,TGTGCCAGCAGTGAAGCAGGGACCGCTCTTACTAACTATGGCTACACCTTC,CASSEAGTALTNYGYTF
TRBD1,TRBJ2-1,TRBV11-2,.,TGTGCCACCAAACAGGGGTACTCCTACAATGAGCAGTTCTTC,CATKQGYSYNEQFF
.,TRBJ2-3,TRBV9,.,TGTGCCAGCAGCGGGGGGGCAGTGCCAGATACGCAGTATTTT,CASSGGAVPDTQYF
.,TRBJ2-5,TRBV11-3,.,TGTGCCAGCAGCCCCCGACCCGGAGAGACCCAGTACTTC,CASSPRPGETQYF
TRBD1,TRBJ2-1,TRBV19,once,TGTGCCAGTATGGCGGACAGGGGCAATGAGCAGTTCTTC,CASMADRGNEQFF
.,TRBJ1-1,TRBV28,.,TGTGCCAGCAGTTTCCAAGGCGGCCCTGAAGCTTTCTTT,CASSFQGGPEAFF
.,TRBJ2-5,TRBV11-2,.,TGTGCCAGCAGCCCTACAGAGACCCAGTACTTC,CASSPTETQYF
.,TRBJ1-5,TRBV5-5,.,TGTGCCAGCAGCCCAGGGGCCCCAATCAATCAGCCCCAGCATTTT,CASSPGAPINQPQHF
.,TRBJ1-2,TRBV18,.,TGTGCCAGCTCACCACAGGTTGAGGGGGCTAACTATGGCTACACCTTC,CASSPQVEGANYGYTF